One and the same sample provided the 25 T cell receptor beta chains below, sequenced in a study of vaccination effects on CD4 cells after COVID-19. Which antigens these TCRs recognize remains unknown. TCRdb keeps only in-frame clones here, not all; method: immunoSEQ multiplex PCR. Of 35,000 to 45,000 clones listed, around 80% were seen once; the top ten hold around 2%. Antigen-specific CD4+ T cells expanded by the ViraFEST assay with viral peptide pools were then sequenced. Following culture for approximately ten days, CD4+ T cells were isolated. It was two doses of either the BNT162b2 or mRNA-1273 vaccine that participants received. The source material was CD4+ T cells from PBMCs cultured with HCoV-NL63 spike peptides, sampled after COVID-19 vaccination. Receptors originate from a human donor who received a COVID-19 vaccine. Some clones in this sample may be carry-over from other donors' samples.

The chain carries TRBV2 and TRBJ2-3; 10 positions match TRBD2. With V trimmed by 8 bases and J by 6 bases, 8 bases remained unmatched. The CDR3 spans 14 residues. Germline CDR1 SNHLY, CDR2 FYNNEI. The CDR3 protein is CASLERGGMDTQYF. The DNA of the CDR3 is TGTGCCAGCTTAGAGCGGGGGGGCATGGATACGCAGTATTTT. Full variable domain (outside the CDR3, taken from reference TRBV2 and TRBJ2-3): EPEVTQTPSHQVTQMGQEVILRCVPISNHLYFYWYRQILGQKVEFLVSFYNNEISEKSEIFDDQFSVERPDGSNFTLKIRSTKLEDSAMYFCASLERGGMDTQYFGPGTRLTVL.

The chain carries TRBV9 and TRBJ1-4, with D perhaps matching TRBD1 (6 bases). The CDR3 spans 14 residues. V gave up 4 bases and J gave up 5 bases, with 12 bases separating them. Looked up from germline, CDR1 is SGDLS and CDR2 is YYNGEE. The chain's CDR3 is CASSPGERNEKLFF. The DNA for the CDR3 is TGTGCCAGCAGCCCAGGGGAGAGGAATGAAAAACTGTTTTTT. Drawing the rest from reference TRBV9 and TRBJ1-4, the complete variable domain is DSGVTQTPKHLITATGQRVTLRCSPRSGDLSVYWYQQSLDQGLQFLIQYYNGEERAKGNILERFSAQQFPDLHSELNLSSLELGDSALYFCASSPGERNEKLFFGSGTQLSVL.

The gene calls are TRBV18 and TRBJ1-1, with unresolved D. Between the trimmed V and J ends, which lost 6 bases and 2 bases, there was a span of 7 bases. The CDR3 loop spans 12 amino acids. CDR1 and CDR2 (germline): KGHSH, LQKENI. CDR3 amino acids: CASSPPNTEAFF. Written as DNA, the CDR3 is TGTGCCAGCTCCCCCCCCAACACTGAAGCTTTCTTT.

The chain couples TRBV5-5 to TRBJ2-3; D ambiguous. This CDR3 contains 13 residues. V was cut by 1 base and J by 3 bases, with 6 bases left in between. CDR1 and CDR2 from the germline V gene are SGHKS and YYEKEE (reference sequence). Here the CDR3 reads CASSLQLTDTQYF. In DNA form, the CDR3 reads TGTGCCAGCAGCTTGCAGCTGACAGATACGCAGTATTTT.

This sequence joins TRBV20-1 and TRBJ1-2; no definite D call. The CDR3 has 9 amino acids. Trimming cost V 5 bases and J 4 bases, with 2 bases left between them. Germline V gene data show CDR1 as DFQATT and CDR2 as SNEGSKA (reference sequence). The DNA of the CDR3 is TGCAGTGCTGGCTATGGCTACACCTTC. Amino acids: CSAGYGYTF.

This clone was seen once. The rearrangement joins TRBV5-6 to TRBJ2-7; possible D gene TRBD2, 6 bases. Germline V gene data show CDR1 as SGHDT and CDR2 as YYEEEE. The CDR3 is made up of 15 amino acids. V dropped 2 bases and J dropped 3 bases, with 15 bases sitting between them. CDR3 amino acids: CASSLWAGGDYEQYV. CDR3 DNA: TGTGCCAGCAGCTTATGGGCCGGAGGGGACTACGAGCAGTACGTC.

This sequence joins TRBV2 and TRBJ1-1; D call uncertain. V was trimmed by 6 bases and J by 2 bases, leaving 4 bases between them. The CDR3 has 11 amino acids. Germline V gene data show CDR1 as SNHLY and CDR2 as FYNNEI. CDR3 in DNA: TGTGCCAGCAGCCTAAACACTGAAGCTTTCTTT. This encodes CASSLNTEAFF.

The chain has TRBV19 and TRBJ2-5; 10 bases fit TRBD2. Trimming at V came to 4 bases and at J to 6 bases, leaving 14 bases not matched to a gene. The CDR3 is 17 residues long. Per the germline V gene, CDR1 is LNHDA and CDR2 is SQIVND (reference sequence). The CDR3 region has the DNA TGTGCCAGTAGTACCCGAACTAGCGGGGAGGGCCATAAGACCCAGTACTTC. It specifies CASSTRTSGEGHKTQYF.

The chain joins TRBV30 to TRBJ1-2; possibly TRBD1 for D (6 bases). The germline V gene has CDR1 GTSNPN and CDR2 SVGIG (reference sequence). Trimming stripped 3 bases from V and 6 bases from J, with 20 bases between. The CDR3 loop spans 15 amino acids. The CDR3 is CAWRFGGPRSDGYTF. DNA for the CDR3: TGTGCCTGGAGGTTCGGGGGGCCCAGGTCGGATGGCTACACCTTC. The full variable domain, rest sourced from reference TRBV30 and TRBJ1-2, is SQTIHQWPATLVQPVGSPLSLECTVEGTSNPNLYWYRQAAGRGLQLLFYSVGIGQISSEVPQNLSASRPQDRQFILSSKKLLLSDSGFYLCAWRFGGPRSDGYTFGSGTRLTVV.

This sequence joins TRBV10-1 and TRBJ2-5, with D possibly matching TRBD2 (6 bases). Trimming took 5 bases from V and 4 from J, leaving 8 bases between them. This CDR3 is 12 amino acids long. CDR1 is WNHNN, CDR2 SYGVQD, per germline (reference sequence). The CDR3 here is CASSRDLETQYF. The CDR3 region has the DNA TGCGCCAGCAGTAGGGACTTAGAGACCCAGTACTTC.

The rearrangement joins TRBV2 to TRBJ2-6; TRBD1 matches 8 bases. After removal of 6 bases from V and 4 bases from J, the junction contained 11 bases not matched to a gene. The CDR3 spans 17 residues. CDR1 and CDR2 (germline): SNHLY, FYNNEI. The CDR3, as DNA: TGTGCCAGCAGAGAGATGCAGGGGGCGGGAGGGGCCAACGTCCTGACTTTC. Its translation is CASREMQGAGGANVLTF.

This clone was seen only once. The chain has TRBV6-5 and TRBJ1-5, with a possible D match to TRBD1 (5 bases). V lost 0 bases, J lost 4 bases, and 13 bases lay in between. The CDR3 spans 16 residues. Germline values: CDR1 MNHEY, CDR2 SVGAGI. The CDR3 sequence is CASSYSNRPRNQPQHF. The CDR3 bases are TGTGCCAGCAGTTACTCGAACAGGCCTCGTAATCAGCCCCAGCATTTT.

The chain joins TRBV5-6 to TRBJ2-7; no clear D. There are 15 residues in the CDR3. From germline, CDR1 is SGHDT and CDR2 YYEEEE. V was shortened by 0 bases and J by 0 bases, with 10 bases between the two germline ends. The CDR3, as DNA: TGTGCCAGCAGCTTGGATAGTGAAAGCTCCTACGAGCAGTACGTC. Protein product: CASSLDSESSYEQYV.

The chain is built from TRBV10-3 and TRBJ2-3; 7 bases are shared with TRBD1. Germline lookup yields CDR1 ENHRY and CDR2 SYGVKD. V gave up 8 bases and J gave up 2 bases; unmatched junction bases: 7. This CDR3 comprises 14 residues. The CDR3 sequence is CAIGRTGSTDTQYF. In nucleotides, the CDR3 is TGTGCCATCGGAAGGACAGGTTCCACAGATACGCAGTATTTT.

CDR3 sequence reads: CASSVGASFSGNTIYF. CDR3 DNA sequence: TGTGCCAGCAGCGTAGGGGCGTCTTTCTCTGGAAACACCATATATTTT. The V call is TRBV9, the J call TRBJ1-3; D ambiguous. Looked up from germline, CDR1 is SGDLS and CDR2 is YYNGEE. Trimming stripped 0 bases from V and 0 bases from J, with 10 bases between. This CDR3 comprises 16 residues. Based on the CDR3 plus reference TRBV9 and TRBJ1-3, the full variable domain is DSGVTQTPKHLITATGQRVTLRCSPRSGDLSVYWYQQSLDQGLQFLIQYYNGEERAKGNILERFSAQQFPDLHSELNLSSLELGDSALYFCASSVGASFSGNTIYFGEGSWLTVV.

This chain connects TRBV7-9 to TRBJ1-4, with D hard to call. Per germline, CDR1 SEHNR and CDR2 FQNEAQ (reference sequence). This CDR3 contains 14 residues. Trimming left V 5 bases short and J 7 bases short, with 14 bases between. DNA of the CDR3: TGTGCCAGCAGCCGACCGGTCTCTAGTGAAAAACTGTTTTTT. Its translation is CASSRPVSSEKLFF.

This chain links TRBV19 with TRBJ2-1; tentatively, D is TRBD1 or TRBD2 (5 bases each). V was trimmed by 5 bases and J by 0 bases, leaving 14 bases between them. Germline CDR1 is LNHDA and CDR2 is SQIVND (reference sequence). CDR3 size: 16 residues. The CDR3 nucleotides read TGTGCCAGTAGTCCACAGGACTCCCTCTCCTACAATGAGCAGTTCTTC. Residues: CASSPQDSLSYNEQFF.

The V and J genes are TRBV6-2 or TRBV6-3 and TRBJ2-1; 14 positions match TRBD2. Trimming took 6 bases from V and 5 from J; bases not matched to a gene: 9. This CDR3 spans 17 amino acids. Germline values: CDR1 MNHEY, CDR2 SVGEGT. This CDR3 reads CASSYARTSGGNNEQFF. DNA of the CDR3: TGTGCCAGCAGCTATGCTCGGACTAGCGGGGGGAACAATGAGCAGTTCTTC.

This clone was recorded once. This chain uses TRBV29-1 with TRBJ1-4, with 8 bases fitting TRBD1. The CDR3 length is 14 residues. J lost 5 bases, V lost 7 bases, and 9 bases had no gene match. The V gene's germline CDR1 is SQVTM and CDR2 ANQGSEA. The CDR3 protein is CSGTGGAQNEKLFF. The CDR3 coding sequence is TGCAGCGGCACAGGGGGAGCACAGAATGAAAAACTGTTTTTT. The full variable domain, rest sourced from reference TRBV29-1 and TRBJ1-4, is SAVISQKPSRDICQRGTSLTIQCQVDSQVTMMFWYRQQPGQSLTLIATANQGSEATYESGFVIDKFPISRPNLTFSTLTVSNMSPEDSSIYLCSGTGGAQNEKLFFGSGTQLSVL.

The chain uses TRBV19 and TRBJ1-1; D is undetermined. CDR3 length: 14 residues. Germline-derived CDR1 and CDR2 are LNHDA and SQIVND (reference sequence). V gave up 3 bases and J gave up 4 bases, with 12 bases separating them. CDR3: CASSIRLDSTEAFF. The CDR3 DNA is TGTGCCAGTAGTATCCGACTCGATAGCACTGAAGCTTTCTTT.

This clone showed up just once. The V and J genes are TRBV5-1 and TRBJ2-2; D unclear. V was clipped by 4 bases and J by 3 bases, with 13 bases between them. The CDR3 has 15 amino acids. From germline, CDR1 is SGHRS and CDR2 YFSETQ. CDR3 nucleotide sequence: TGCGCCAGCAGCGGGTCAAGTCCGTACACCGGGGAGCTGTTTTTT. It encodes CASSGSSPYTGELFF.

CDR3 region: CASSVTPSGQGGYNEQFF. The CDR3 nucleotides read TGTGCCAGCAGCGTAACCCCATCTGGGCAGGGAGGGTACAATGAGCAGTTCTTC. This rearrangement joins TRBV9 to TRBJ2-1, with TRBD2 identical over 7 bases. Germline V lookup: CDR1 SGDLS, CDR2 YYNGEE. CDR3 size: 18 residues. V shed 1 base, J shed 4 bases, and the junction held 14 bases outside the gene matches.

This clone showed up just once. V and J are TRBV6-5 and TRBJ2-7; 9 bases agree with TRBD1. The CDR3 extends over 15 amino acids. The V gene end was trimmed by 5 bases and the J gene end by 3 bases; junction bases not matched to a gene: 8. Germline assignment: CDR1 MNHEY and CDR2 SVGAGI. The chain's CDR3 is CASSKTTGGDYEQYV. The CDR3 bases are TGTGCCAGCAGTAAAACAACAGGGGGCGACTACGAGCAGTACGTC.

The chain combines TRBV5-8 with TRBJ2-2; 8 nucleotides line up with TRBD1. Losses at the gene ends were 5 bases for V and 4 bases for J; bases not matched to a gene: 7. The CDR3 is made up of 15 amino acids. Germline V gene lookup returns CDR1 SGHTS and CDR2 YDEGEE. Written as DNA, the CDR3 is TGTGCCAGCAGTAGGACAGGGTCGAGCACCGGGGAGCTGTTTTTT. Its translation: CASSRTGSSTGELFF.

The CDR3 spells CASSRLGGFSTDTQYF. The CDR3 region has the DNA TGTGCCAGCAGCCGTTTAGGCGGCTTCAGTACAGATACGCAGTATTTT. The gene calls are TRBV3-1 (or the pseudogene TRBV3-2) and TRBJ2-3; D remains unclear. Trimming took 4 bases from V and 3 from J, leaving 17 bases between them. The CDR3 extends over 16 amino acids. Germline-derived CDR1 and CDR2 are LGHDT and YNNKEL (reference sequence).